Presented here are 10 T cell receptor beta chains from one specimen sequenced in a study of CD8+ T cells in alopecia areata. cDNA serving as the sequencing template came from extracted, reverse transcribed RNA. Clones were sequenced by immunoSEQ multiplex PCR, and TCRdb holds only the in-frame ones, with some missing. The data hold about 100,000 clones, with about 40% observed a single time. As to treatment: oral pan-JAK inhibitor, 5-10 mg twice daily. Sequencing used CD8+ T cells sorted from blood, obtained at week 24, from a patient treated with tofacitinib. These receptors originate from a human donor with alopecia areata.

In this sample, this clone turned up a few times. This sequence joins TRBV27 and TRBJ2-7, with a tentative D call TRBD1 (5 bases). The germline CDR1 and CDR2 sequences are MNHEY and SMNVEV (reference sequence). Trimming removed 2 bases at V and 5 bases at J, with 10 bases between. CDR3 length: 13 residues. CDR3 nucleotides: TGTGCCAGCAGTTTAAGGCTCAGGGACGAGCAGTACTTC. This gives the protein CASSLRLRDEQYF.

This clone was found a few times. The chain has TRBV9 and TRBJ2-4; TRBD1 aligns across 9 bases. The CDR3 spans 14 residues. V shed 2 bases, J shed 6 bases, and the junction held 3 bases outside the gene matches. Germline V gene lookup returns CDR1 SGDLS and CDR2 YYNGEE. CDR3 sequence reads: CASSVDRGGNIQYF. CDR3 sequence (DNA): TGTGCCAGCAGCGTCGACAGGGGGGGAAACATTCAGTACTTC.

This clone has a handful of counts. The rearrangement links TRBV5-6 to TRBJ1-1; tentatively, D is TRBD1 (5 bases). The V end lost 2 bases, the J end lost 3 bases, and 11 bases lay between the germline ends. The germline CDR1 and CDR2 sequences are SGHDT and YYEEEE. CDR3 length: 14 amino acids. CDR3 loop: CASSLTPRDTEAFF. CDR3 DNA: TGTGCCAGCAGCTTAACTCCCAGGGACACTGAAGCTTTCTTT.

The chain has TRBV30 and TRBJ1-5; the D is unclear. The CDR3 runs 16 residues. Germline V lookup: CDR1 GTSNPN, CDR2 SVGIG (reference sequence). Deletions cut 0 bases from V and 0 bases from J, with 12 bases between. CDR3 nucleotides: TGTGCCTGGAGTGTTGGAGGTTACGGTAGCAATCAGCCCCAGCATTTT. The encoded protein is CAWSVGGYGSNQPQHF.

A few counts support this clone. The V call is TRBV29-1, the J call TRBJ2-3; D is uncertain. Germline V gene lookup returns CDR1 SQVTM and CDR2 ANQGSEA. The CDR3 is 15 residues long. V gave up 4 bases and J gave up 1 base, with 15 bases separating them. The CDR3 reads CSVVWLEGRTDTQYF. The CDR3 region has the DNA TGCAGCGTTGTGTGGTTAGAAGGACGCACAGATACGCAGTATTTT.

The V gene is TRBV4-1, the J gene TRBJ1-5; 10 bases are a match to TRBD1. The CDR3 extends over 17 amino acids. From germline, CDR1 is MGHRA and CDR2 YSYEKL. V gave up 2 bases and J gave up 0 bases; unmatched junction bases: 4. Here the CDR3 DNA reads TGCGCCAGCAGCCAACCGGGACAGGGGTTTAGCAATCAGCCCCAGCATTTT. Amino acids: CASSQPGQGFSNQPQHF.

V gene TRBV27 combines with J gene TRBJ1-1; weak D call: TRBD1 (5 bases). There are 15 residues in the CDR3. V was pared by 6 bases and J by 4 bases, with 18 bases between. CDR1 is MNHEY, CDR2 SMNVEV, per germline (reference sequence). The chain's CDR3 is CASRPGWGEGTEAFF. CDR3 coding DNA: TGTGCCAGCAGACCAGGTTGGGGGGAGGGCACTGAAGCTTTCTTT.

This clone was counted between two and nine times. The gene calls are TRBV11-2 and TRBJ2-1, with 7 bases matching TRBD2. Germline V gene data show CDR1 as SGHAT and CDR2 as FQNNGV. This CDR3 has 17 residues. After removal of 4 bases from V and 0 bases from J, the junction contained 9 bases not matched to a gene. The CDR3 DNA sequence: TGTGCCAGCAGCTCAAACCTCCTAGCGGACTCCTACAATGAGCAGTTCTTC. This translates into CASSSNLLADSYNEQFF.

The J gene is TRBJ1-2, the V gene TRBV30; TRBD1 aligns across 10 bases. The CDR3 is 14 amino acids. Germline trimming cut 3 bases from V and 3 bases from J; bases unmatched to any gene: 4. Germline V gene lookup returns CDR1 GTSNPN and CDR2 SVGIG (reference sequence). CDR3 sequence: CAWSNGTGDYGYTF. CDR3 DNA sequence: TGTGCCTGGAGCAACGGGACAGGGGACTATGGCTACACCTTC.

This chain joins TRBV9 and TRBJ2-7; D is uncertain. CDR1 is SGDLS and CDR2 is YYNGEE in the germline V gene. V was shortened by 3 bases and J by 3 bases, with 13 bases between the two germline ends. This CDR3 has 14 amino acids. The CDR3 DNA is TGTGCCAGCAGCGAGGGTTTGACACGCTACGAGCAGTACTTC. Its translation is CASSEGLTRYEQYF.